Below are 14 T cell receptor beta chains sequenced from a single sample in a study of T cells in Graves' hyperthyroidism and ophthalmopathy. Amplification of TCR beta CDR3 regions used RNA as the template. Using the HTBI primer set, a first-round RT-PCR was run on the TCR CDR3. In TCRdb, the multiplex PCR reads were re-called with MiXCR into one record per CDR3 protein. The repertoire has about 610,000 distinct CDR3 sequences, 16% of them found once; the top ten carry roughly 3.3%. Sequencing was performed on blood. The receptor source for this set is a woman aged 40 to 50 with Graves' ophthalmopathy.

This clonotype has a handful of counts. The V call is TRBV19, the J call TRBJ2-7; 8 bases fit TRBD1. V shed 3 bases, J shed 2 bases, and the junction held 6 bases outside the gene matches. Germline values: CDR1 LNHDA, CDR2 SQIVND (reference sequence). The CDR3 has 15 amino acids. In DNA, the CDR3 is TGTGCCAGTAGTATTTCCGGGACAGGTACCTACGAGCAGTACTTC. Its translation: CASSISGTGTYEQYF.

V gene TRBV4-1 combines with J gene TRBJ1-3; D unresolved. The CDR3 has 14 amino acids. Trimming took off 0 bases at V and 6 bases at J, with 9 bases between the two ends. The V gene's germline CDR1 is MGHRA and CDR2 YSYEKL. In nucleotides, the CDR3 is TGCGCCAGCAGCCAAGAAGGAGGAGTAAACACCATATATTTT. Amino acid sequence: CASSQEGGVNTIYF.

This clonotype has a count of ten or more. The chain carries TRBV2 and TRBJ1-2, with TRBD1 matching 9 bases. CDR3 length: 14 residues. The germline V gene encodes CDR1 SNHLY and CDR2 FYNNEI. Trimming cost V 5 bases and J 2 bases; bases outside gene matches: 3. This CDR3 reads CASSRQGGNYGYTF. As DNA, the CDR3 is TGTGCCAGCAGTAGACAGGGGGGAAACTATGGCTACACCTTC.

This clonotype was counted at least ten times. The chain is built from TRBV6-1 and TRBJ1-4; a weak D match, TRBD1 (6 bases). CDR1 is MNHNS and CDR2 is SASEGT in the germline V gene. The V gene lost 5 bases and the J gene lost 10 bases, with 20 bases spanning the gap. CDR3 length: 15 amino acids. CDR3 amino acids: CASSQQGAGRGKLFF. The CDR3 coding sequence is TGTGCCAGCAGTCAACAGGGAGCTGGAAGAGGAAAACTGTTTTTT.

This clonotype was recorded at least ten times. CDR3 sequence reads: CSAPVFGVTNTEAFF. DNA for the CDR3: TGCAGTGCTCCCGTATTTGGGGTTACGAACACTGAAGCTTTCTTT. The J gene is TRBJ1-1, the V gene TRBV20-1; D gene ambiguous. CDR1 and CDR2 (germline): DFQATT, SNEGSKA (reference sequence). V was cut by 5 bases and J by 1 base, with 17 bases left in between. The CDR3 extends over 15 amino acids.

This clonotype was seen ten or more times. This chain uses TRBV29-1 with TRBJ1-1, with D maybe TRBD1 (6 bases). From germline, CDR1 is SQVTM and CDR2 ANQGSEA. Trimming took 6 bases from V and 1 from J, leaving 12 bases between them. The CDR3 has 13 amino acids. In DNA form, the CDR3 reads TGCAGCGTGATACAGACAGGGAACACTGAAGCTTTCTTT. Translation: CSVIQTGNTEAFF. The full variable domain, with the rest looked up from reference TRBV29-1 and TRBJ1-1, is SAVISQKPSRDICQRGTSLTIQCQVDSQVTMMFWYRQQPGQSLTLIATANQGSEATYESGFVIDKFPISRPNLTFSTLTVSNMSPEDSSIYLCSVIQTGNTEAFFGQGTRLTVV.

This clonotype was seen only a few times. This chain joins TRBV11-2 and TRBJ1-5; D gene uncertain. This CDR3 has 15 amino acids. Trimming removed 1 base from V and 0 bases from J, with 7 bases in between. Germline V gene data show CDR1 as SGHAT and CDR2 as FQNNGV. The CDR3 nucleotides are TGTGCCAGCAGCTTAGGGGTAGATAGCAATCAGCCCCAGCATTTT. Its translation: CASSLGVDSNQPQHF.

The chain has TRBV27 and TRBJ1-5; D gene uncertain. Germline V gives CDR1 MNHEY, CDR2 SMNVEV (reference sequence). The CDR3 has 13 residues. Trimming removed 0 bases from V and 9 bases from J, with 9 bases in between. The DNA of the CDR3 is TGTGCCAGCAGTTTATCGCGTGAGAGGCCCCAGCATTTT. It yields the protein CASSLSRERPQHF.

The V call is TRBV20-1, the J call TRBJ2-7; 9 nucleotides match TRBD1. This CDR3 is built from 14 residues. The J segment lost 4 bases and the V segment lost 5 bases, leaving 9 bases of the junction unmatched. The germline V gene encodes CDR1 DFQATT and CDR2 SNEGSKA (reference sequence). CDR3 in DNA: TGCAGTGCTTCTGGGACAGGGCAGGCGTACGAGCAGTACTTC. As protein: CSASGTGQAYEQYF.

This clonotype was found a few times. V gene TRBV4-1 combines with J gene TRBJ1-1; the match to TRBD1 covers 7 bases. V dropped 0 bases and J dropped 0; count of bases not matched to a gene: 4. The CDR3 spans 16 residues. The germline V gene encodes CDR1 MGHRA and CDR2 YSYEKL. The CDR3 region is CASSQDGDSLNTEAFF. The CDR3 DNA is TGCGCCAGCAGCCAAGATGGGGACAGTCTGAACACTGAAGCTTTCTTT.

V gene TRBV2 combines with J gene TRBJ2-4; D unresolved. V lost 4 bases to trimming and J lost 5 bases, with 12 bases between them. The CDR3 extends over 14 amino acids. CDR1 and CDR2 from the germline V gene are SNHLY and FYNNEI. DNA for the CDR3: TGTGCCAGCAGTGGACCGCCGACGCAAAACATTCAGTACTTC. It specifies CASSGPPTQNIQYF.

CDR3 sequence (DNA): TGTGCCAGCAGCAGCAAAGGGGGCGGGAGAGAGACCCAGTACTTC. Its protein is CASSSKGGGRETQYF. This sequence joins TRBV9 and TRBJ2-5; TRBD1 or TRBD2 may be the D gene (7 bases each). The germline V and J ends were trimmed by 4 bases and 4 bases, with 17 bases remaining between them. CDR3 size: 15 residues. The germline gives CDR1 SGDLS, CDR2 YYNGEE. Full variable domain (remainder filled in from reference TRBV9 and TRBJ2-5): DSGVTQTPKHLITATGQRVTLRCSPRSGDLSVYWYQQSLDQGLQFLIQYYNGEERAKGNILERFSAQQFPDLHSELNLSSLELGDSALYFCASSSKGGGRETQYFGPGTRLLVL.

This clonotype has at least ten counts. This rearrangement joins TRBV20-1 to TRBJ2-7, with 7 bases identical to TRBD2. The V gene end was trimmed by 2 bases and the J gene end by 2 bases; junction bases not matched to a gene: 3. Germline CDR1 and CDR2: DFQATT and SNEGSKA (reference sequence). The CDR3 is made up of 13 amino acids. The CDR3 reads CSARKRDPYEQYF. CDR3 nucleotides: TGCAGTGCTAGAAAGCGGGACCCCTACGAGCAGTACTTC.

This clonotype was counted between two and nine times. The genes are TRBV3-1 and TRBJ2-2; no reliable D call. CDR1 is LGHDT, CDR2 YNNKEL, per germline (reference sequence). V lost 0 bases and J lost 6, with 8 bases in between. The CDR3 is made up of 14 amino acids. CDR3 residues: CASSQDRAPGELFF. Written as DNA, the CDR3 is TGTGCCAGCAGCCAAGACCGGGCCCCCGGGGAGCTGTTTTTT.